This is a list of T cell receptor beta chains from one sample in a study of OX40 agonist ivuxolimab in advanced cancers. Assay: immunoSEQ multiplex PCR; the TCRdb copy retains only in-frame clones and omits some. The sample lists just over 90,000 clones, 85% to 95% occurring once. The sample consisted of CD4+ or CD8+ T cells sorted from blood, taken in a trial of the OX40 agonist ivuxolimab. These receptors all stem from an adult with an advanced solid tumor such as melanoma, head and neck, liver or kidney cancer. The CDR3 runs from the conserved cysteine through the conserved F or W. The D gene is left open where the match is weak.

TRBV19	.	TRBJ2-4	CASSTDIQGRDIQYF
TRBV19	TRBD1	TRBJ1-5	CASYARSNRGTIQPQHF
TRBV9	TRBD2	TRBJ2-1	CASSGLAFREQFF
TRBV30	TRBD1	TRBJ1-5	CAWNEPGQGNQPQHF
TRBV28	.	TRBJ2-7	CASSFIGLEYF
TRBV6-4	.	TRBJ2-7	CASSGILNYEQYF
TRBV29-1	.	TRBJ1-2	CSVEGQDGPISYGYTF
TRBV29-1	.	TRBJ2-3	CSVVGEVGTDTQYF
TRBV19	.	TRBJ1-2	CASLPDVQGIYGYTF
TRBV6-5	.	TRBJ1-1	CASSYRGLNTEAFF
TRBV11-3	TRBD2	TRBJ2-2	CASSPEGGRLADTGELFF
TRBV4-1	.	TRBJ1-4	CASSQDSEKLFF
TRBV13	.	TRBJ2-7	CASSGEQTIHGQYF
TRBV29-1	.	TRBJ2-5	CSVEDRAYQETQYF
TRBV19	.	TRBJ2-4	CASSALSRGQNIQYF
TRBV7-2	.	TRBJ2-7	CASSLVSGPNQYF
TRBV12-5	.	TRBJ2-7	CASGLYRREQYF
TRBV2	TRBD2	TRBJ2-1	CASSTSGGDNEQFF
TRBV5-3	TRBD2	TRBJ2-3	CARSLFILGVSHGGSSTDTQYF
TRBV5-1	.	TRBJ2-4	CASSSQGGENIQYF
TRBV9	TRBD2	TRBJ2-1	CASSVASAGVRDEQFF
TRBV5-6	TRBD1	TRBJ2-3	CASSLEGQGTDTQYF
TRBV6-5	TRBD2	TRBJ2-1	CASSPFVGGNEQFF
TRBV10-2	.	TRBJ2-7	CASSEPRTALYEQYF
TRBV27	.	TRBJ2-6	CASSLAAGANVLTF
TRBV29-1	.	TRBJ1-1	CSALTGNTEAFF
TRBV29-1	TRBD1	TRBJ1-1	CSVEPGQGPEAFF
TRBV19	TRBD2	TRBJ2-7	CASTTGGGAYEQYF